This T cell receptor (beta chain) was recorded in a study of cytomegalovirus exposure and HLA in healthy donors. Germline CDR1 is SGDLS and CDR2 is YYNGEE. The CDR3 has 15 amino acids. Trimming removed 0 bases from V and 2 bases from J; junction bases left unmatched: 4. Study results and caveats: An analysis done earlier found most TCR beta V segments productive about 90% or about 30% of the time.

The PCR contained 60 Vbeta and 13 Jbeta primers. Produced via immunoSEQ multiplex PCR; TCRdb's table is partial and in-frame only. The data show about 75,000 clones, 84% seen once. A note on this clone: Its target is unknown. Distinct nucleotide sequences in the sample also encode this CDR3.

The sequencing input was PBMCs. This rearrangement joins TRBV9 to TRBJ2-7; 8 positions agree with TRBD2. The origin of this receptor is a man aged 70 or older in good health and CMV-seropositive. CDR3 sequence reads: CASSVATGGPYEQYF. CDR3 nucleotides: TGTGCCAGCAGCGTAGCAACGGGAGGGCCCTACGAGCAGTACTTC.